In this sample, the clone carrying this T cell receptor (beta chain) turned up once. The target antigen is unknown. CDR1 is ENHRY and CDR2 is SYGVKD in the germline V gene. Trimming left V 11 bases short and J 5 bases short, with 18 bases between. This CDR3 has 13 amino acids. The sample comes from a study of CD8+CD57+ T cells in acquired aplastic anemia. Across the whole study: Sorted CD4+ and CD8+ cells gave a mean 3.2 ug DNA, range about 0.19 to 27.4 ug.

Template material for TCR beta VDJ and CDR3 profiling consisted of genomic DNA. TCRdb re-called the reads through MiXCR, storing one row per CDR3 protein. The sample lists a few hundred thousand distinct CDR3 sequences, around 60% occurring once. General study results and limits: In CD8+ cells, Simpson's diversity showed no significant difference between patients and controls. It was found that about 31 CD8+ CDR3 sequences were shared between patients and controls.

The rearrangement uses TRBV10-3 and TRBJ1-2; a possible D gene is TRBD1 (5 bases). This receptor was identified in a human donor with severe aplastic anemia or a healthy control (not recorded which). The sample was sorted CD4+, CD8+, or CD8+CD57+ T cells (not recorded which) from PBMCs. This CDR3 reads CAASGGGRYGYTF. For the CDR3, the DNA is TGTGCCGCCTCCGGCGGGGGGAGGTATGGCTACACCTTC.